Reported below is one T cell receptor (beta chain). The antigen is not known. This sample is part of a study of Tregs in tolerant kidney transplant recipients. Findings of the study overall: No direct test of biological reproducibility was done here. Tregs expanded with activated donor B cells seemed most donor-specific. Validation in larger populations is needed because few patients were studied.

The CDR3 runs 13 residues. Germline-derived CDR1 and CDR2 are SGDLS and YYNGEE. The V gene lost 0 bases and the J gene lost 3 bases, with 7 bases spanning the gap. The table came from immunoSEQ multiplex PCR; TCRdb's copy has only in-frame clones and leaves some out. This sample has some 90,000 clones; roughly nine tenths occur once, and the top ten carry 4.7%. Unstimulated Tregs (CD4+CD25+CD127-) and CD4+CD25- non-Tregs were sorted from PBMCs. This sequence originates from a human donor in good health. V gene TRBV9 combines with J gene TRBJ2-7; D remains ambiguous. Source material: CD8+ T cells from blood. CDR3: CASSVGASYEQYF. DNA for the CDR3: TGTGCCAGCAGCGTAGGTGCCAGCTACGAGCAGTACTTC.